This TCR beta chain was observed in a study of graft-versus-host responses after intestinal transplantation. Study-wide context: Recipients were all induced with anti-thymocyte globulin, then given tacrolimus and steroids for 2 to 4 years.

The CDR3 loop spans 10 amino acids. Trimming pared 5 bases from V and 7 bases from J, leaving 5 bases between. CDR1 is MNHEY, CDR2 SVGAGI, per germline. Of note for this clone: The antigen remains undetermined.

Clones were sequenced by immunoSEQ multiplex PCR, and TCRdb holds only the in-frame ones, with some missing. The table records 120,000 or so clones, 93% of them present only once. The chain couples TRBV6-5 to TRBJ1-1; D remains unclear. The sample consisted of unstimulated CD8+ T cells sorted from spleen or lymph node cells, taken before intestinal transplant. The TCR sequence derives from a human donor who received an intestinal transplant. The CDR3 is CASSEYEAFF. CDR3 bases: TGTGCCAGCAGTGAGTATGAAGCTTTCTTT.